The source of this T cell receptor beta chain is a study of regulatory T cells in long-lasting Graves disease. Per the germline V gene, CDR1 is DFQATT and CDR2 is SNEGSKA (reference sequence). The V end was cut by 1 base, the J end by 2 bases, with 9 bases between. The CDR3 is made up of 13 amino acids. Sequencing libraries for TCR beta were prepared with iRepertoire HTBI primers and Arm-PCR of CDR3 regions. TCRdb analysed the multiplex PCR reads with MiXCR anew, one entry per CDR3 protein. The repertoire holds about 400,000 distinct CDR3 sequences, with 20% as singletons. This clonotype was seen only a few times. Its cognate antigen is unknown. Specified time point: persistent/refractory GD, antithyroid drugs over 5 years with positive TRAb. The TCR library used RNA extracted from PBMCs. It was American Thyroid Association guidelines that determined Graves' disease diagnosis. The study's findings and limits: Persistent disease showed a preference for TRBV28, TRBJ1-2 and TRBJ2-5. Among persistent patients, a larger number of public clonotypes were shared (about 3,000) than among newly diagnosed patients (about 970).

This chain joins TRBV20-1 and TRBJ2-7; D might be TRBD2 (5 bases). This receptor was identified in a female donor with Graves disease. The sequencing here drew on peripheral blood mononuclear cells (PBMCs), taken when the disease was refractory, from a patient treated with antithyroid drugs. CDR3 DNA sequence: TGCAGTGCTAGAGGGACTGCAACCTACGAGCAGTACTTC. This translates into CSARGTATYEQYF.